Following are 11 T cell receptor beta chains from one sample sequenced in a study of T cells after yellow fever vaccination (dated by TCRdb to the late 2010s). Preparation of the library involved 5' RACE. The instrument was an Illumina HiSeq 2500. TCRdb reprocessing: public reads trimmed at Q25 with fastp, clones called with MiXCR, in-frame beta chains kept. One record per CDR3 amino acid sequence lists the most common genes and DNA. This sample holds 550,000 or so distinct CDR3 sequences; about 19% were observed only once. Together, the top ten hold 13% to 15% of the sample. The meaning of the sample's treatment or condition label: live attenuated yellow fever vaccine strain. Source: PBMCs, taken 15 days after the yellow fever booster vaccination. The source of these receptors is a man aged 30 to 45 who received the YFV17D yellow fever vaccine.

This clonotype was recorded a few times. The CDR3 reads CASSYASREQYF. CDR3 DNA sequence: TGTGCCAGCAGTTACGCGTCCAGGGAGCAGTACTTC. The chain employs TRBV6-6 and TRBJ2-7, with D uncertain. The CDR3 has 12 amino acids. CDR1 is MNHNY, CDR2 SVGAGI, per germline (reference sequence). The germline V and J ends were trimmed by 2 bases and 7 bases, with 9 bases remaining between them.

V and J are TRBV5-1 and TRBJ1-5; 9 positions match TRBD1. The CDR3 loop spans 15 amino acids. The J segment lost 1 base and the V segment lost 4 bases, leaving 3 bases of the junction unmatched. Germline V gene sequence: CDR1 SGHRS, CDR2 YFSETQ. Here the CDR3 DNA reads TGCGCCAGCAGCGAGACAGGGGGAAGCAATCAGCCCCAGCATTTT. It is translated as CASSETGGSNQPQHF.

V gene TRBV7-2 combines with J gene TRBJ2-3, with D possibly matching TRBD2 (6 bases). Germline V gene data show CDR1 as SGHTA and CDR2 as FQGNSA. CDR3 length: 14 amino acids. Trimming took off 2 bases at V and 6 bases at J, with 12 bases between the two ends. The chain's CDR3 is CASSLSAGSDTQYF. CDR3 nucleotide sequence: TGTGCCAGCAGCTTATCCGCGGGATCGGATACGCAGTATTTT.

This chain connects TRBV4-3 to TRBJ2-7, with 9 bases lining up with TRBD1. Per the germline V gene, CDR1 is LGHNA and CDR2 is YSLEER. The CDR3 runs 17 residues. Trimming removed 6 bases from V and 2 bases from J; junction bases left unmatched: 14. The CDR3 spells CASSRSTGTGKPYEQYF. The CDR3 DNA reads TGCGCCAGCAGTCGTAGCACCGGGACAGGGAAGCCCTACGAGCAGTACTTC.

This clonotype was recorded a few times. The J gene is TRBJ2-7, the V gene TRBV24-1, with D tentatively TRBD2 (6 bases). CDR1 and CDR2 from the germline V gene are KGHDR and SFDVKD. V lost 7 bases, J lost 2 bases, and 11 bases lay in between. CDR3 length: 13 residues. The CDR3 spells CATSSGGPYEQYF. The CDR3 DNA sequence: TGTGCCACCAGCTCCGGGGGTCCCTACGAGCAGTACTTC.

In its sample, this clonotype was seen a few times. This chain joins TRBV12-3 or TRBV12-4 and TRBJ2-2; the D gene is possibly TRBD1 (6 bases). This CDR3 contains 14 residues. The V end lost 6 bases, the J end lost 2 bases, and 10 bases lay between the germline ends. The DNA of the CDR3 is TGTGCCAGCAGCGCCGGGACAAACACCGGGGAGCTGTTTTTT. Translated, it gives CASSAGTNTGELFF.

This clonotype was counted a few times. The genes are TRBV5-1 and TRBJ2-3, with 9 nucleotides matching TRBD2. Germline V CDR1 and CDR2: SGHRS, YFSETQ. The CDR3 totals 17 residues. After removal of 5 bases from V and 0 bases from J, the junction contained 10 bases not matched to a gene. CDR3 sequence reads: CASREGLAPTSTDTQYF. CDR3 nucleotides: TGCGCCAGCAGAGAAGGACTAGCGCCAACTAGCACAGATACGCAGTATTTT.

The CDR3 sequence: CASSLPRGYEQYF. The CDR3 nucleotides read TGTGCCAGCAGCCTTCCCCGGGGGTACGAGCAGTACTTC. The chain is built from TRBV28 and TRBJ2-7, with D perhaps TRBD2 (6 bases). From germline, CDR1 is MDHEN and CDR2 SYDVKM. Trimming left V 6 bases short and J 4 bases short, with 13 bases between. The CDR3 loop spans 13 amino acids. Full variable domain (outside the CDR3, taken from reference TRBV28 and TRBJ2-7): DVKVTQSSRYLVKRTGEKVFLECVQDMDHENMFWYRQDPGLGLRLIYFSYDVKMKEKGDIPEGYSVSREKKERFSLILESASTNQTSMYLCASSLPRGYEQYFGPGTRLTVT.

The CDR3 nucleotides read TGTGCCAGCAGTTTTGCCGGGGATTATGGCTACACCTTC. Encoded protein: CASSFAGDYGYTF. This sequence joins TRBV27 and TRBJ1-2; D uncertain. Germline V gives CDR1 MNHEY, CDR2 SMNVEV (reference sequence). With 3 bases removed from V and 5 bases from J, the gap between germline ends came to 10 bases. This CDR3 has 13 amino acids.

CDR3 amino acids: CSRGLAGGEHEQFF. CDR3 bases: TGCAGTCGGGGACTAGCGGGAGGCGAGCATGAGCAGTTCTTC. The chain employs TRBV20-1 and TRBJ2-1, with TRBD2 matching 15 bases. V trimming: 8 bases; J trimming: 8 bases; junction bases outside the gene matches: 7. The CDR3 loop spans 14 amino acids. The V gene's germline CDR1 is DFQATT and CDR2 SNEGSKA (reference sequence).

The V and J genes are TRBV20-1 and TRBJ2-2; D gene uncertain. CDR3 length equals 13 residues. The germline V gene encodes CDR1 DFQATT and CDR2 SNEGSKA (reference sequence). The V and J ends lost 6 bases and 8 bases respectively, with 16 bases between them. CDR3: CSAGDRVGGELFF. CDR3 nucleotides: TGCAGTGCCGGAGACCGGGTGGGAGGGGAGCTGTTTTTT.